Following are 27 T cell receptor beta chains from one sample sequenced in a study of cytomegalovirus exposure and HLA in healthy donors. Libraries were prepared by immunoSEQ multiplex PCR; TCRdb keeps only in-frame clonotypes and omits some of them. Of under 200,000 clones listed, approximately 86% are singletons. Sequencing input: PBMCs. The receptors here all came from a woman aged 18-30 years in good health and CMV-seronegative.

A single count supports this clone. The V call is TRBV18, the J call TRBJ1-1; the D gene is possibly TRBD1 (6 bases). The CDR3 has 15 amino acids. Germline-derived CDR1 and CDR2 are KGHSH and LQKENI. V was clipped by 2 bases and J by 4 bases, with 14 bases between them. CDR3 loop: CASSPLTGGTTEAFF. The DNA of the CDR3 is TGTGCCAGCTCACCATTGACAGGTGGGACCACTGAAGCTTTCTTT. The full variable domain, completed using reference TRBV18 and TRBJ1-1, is NAGVMQNPRHLVRRRGQEARLRCSPMKGHSHVYWYRQLPEEGLKFMVYLQKENIIDESGMPKERFSAEFPKEGPSILRIQQVVRGDSAAYFCASSPLTGGTTEAFFGQGTRLTVV.

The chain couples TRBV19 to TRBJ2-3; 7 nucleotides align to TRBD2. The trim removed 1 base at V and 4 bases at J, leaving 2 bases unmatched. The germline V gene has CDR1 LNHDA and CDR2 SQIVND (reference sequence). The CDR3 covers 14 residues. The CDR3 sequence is CASSIGGGADTQYF. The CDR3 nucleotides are TGTGCCAGTAGTATAGGGGGGGGTGCAGATACGCAGTATTTT.

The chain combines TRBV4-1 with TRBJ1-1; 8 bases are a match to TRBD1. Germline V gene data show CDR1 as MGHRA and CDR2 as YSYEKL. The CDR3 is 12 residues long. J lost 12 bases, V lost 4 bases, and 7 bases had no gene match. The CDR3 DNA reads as TGCGCCAGCAGCCGGGTGACAGGGGCCTCTTTCTTT. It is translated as CASSRVTGASFF.

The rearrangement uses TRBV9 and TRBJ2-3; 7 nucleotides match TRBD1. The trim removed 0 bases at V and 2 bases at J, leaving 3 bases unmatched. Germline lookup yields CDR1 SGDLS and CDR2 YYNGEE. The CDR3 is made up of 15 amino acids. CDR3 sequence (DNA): TGTGCCAGCAGCGTAGCGGGACAGAACACAGATACGCAGTATTTT. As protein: CASSVAGQNTDTQYF.

This CDR3 is CASSLKGFSNSPLHF. In nucleotides, the CDR3 is TGTGCCAGCAGCTTAAAGGGGTTCTCTAATTCACCCCTCCACTTT. This chain links TRBV7-3 with TRBJ1-6; possibly TRBD1 for D (5 bases). Germline V CDR1 and CDR2: SGHTA, FQGTGA. This CDR3 is built from 15 residues. Trimming shortened V by 1 base and J by 6 bases, and 10 bases separated the two germline ends.

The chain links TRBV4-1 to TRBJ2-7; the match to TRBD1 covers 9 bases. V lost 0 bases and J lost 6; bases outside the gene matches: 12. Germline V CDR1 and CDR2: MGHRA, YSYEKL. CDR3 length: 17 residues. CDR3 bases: TGCGCCAGCAGCCAAGAGCAAACAGGGGGCATTAAAAGCGAGCAGTACTTC. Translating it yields CASSQEQTGGIKSEQYF.

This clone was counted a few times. This CDR3 is CASSPDRVSTEAFF. Here the CDR3 DNA reads TGTGCCAGCAGCCCGGACAGGGTAAGCACTGAAGCTTTCTTT. The V call is TRBV14, the J call TRBJ1-1; 8 bases are shared with TRBD1. The CDR3 totals 14 residues. Germline assignment: CDR1 SGHDN and CDR2 FVKESK. Trimming at V came to 4 bases and at J to 4 bases, leaving 5 bases not matched to a gene.

CDR3 coding DNA: TGTGCCAGCAGTCCTGGACAGGGTGAAGATGGCTACACCTTC. It translates to CASSPGQGEDGYTF. The genes are TRBV7-6 and TRBJ1-2; TRBD1 matches at 8 bases. Germline CDR1 reads SGHVS; CDR2 reads FNYEAQ. V was clipped by 6 bases and J by 6 bases; unmatched bases: 9. The CDR3 runs 14 residues.

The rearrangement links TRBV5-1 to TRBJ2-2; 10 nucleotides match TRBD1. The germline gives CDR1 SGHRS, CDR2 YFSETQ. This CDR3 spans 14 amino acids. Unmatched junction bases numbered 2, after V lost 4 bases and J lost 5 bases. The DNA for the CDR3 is TGCGCCAGCAGCGGGACAGGGGAGACCGGGGAGCTGTTTTTT. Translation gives CASSGTGETGELFF.

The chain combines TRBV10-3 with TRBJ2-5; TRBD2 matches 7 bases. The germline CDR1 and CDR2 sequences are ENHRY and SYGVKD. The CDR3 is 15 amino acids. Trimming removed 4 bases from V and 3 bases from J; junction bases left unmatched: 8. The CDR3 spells CAISGPAGIEETQYF. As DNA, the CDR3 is TGTGCCATCAGTGGCCCAGCGGGGATCGAAGAGACCCAGTACTTC.

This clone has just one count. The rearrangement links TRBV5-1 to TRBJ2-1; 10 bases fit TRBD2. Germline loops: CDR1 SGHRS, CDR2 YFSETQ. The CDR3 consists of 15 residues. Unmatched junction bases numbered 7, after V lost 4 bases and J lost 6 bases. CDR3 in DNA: TGCGCCAGCAGCCTGGCGGGACTAGCGCGCAATGAGCAGTTCTTC. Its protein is CASSLAGLARNEQFF.

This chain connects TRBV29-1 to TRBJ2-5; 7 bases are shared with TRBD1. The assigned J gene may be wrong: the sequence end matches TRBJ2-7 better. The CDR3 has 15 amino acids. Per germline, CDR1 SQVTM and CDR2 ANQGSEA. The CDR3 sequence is CSVGPGQQSTYEQYF. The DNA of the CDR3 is TGCAGCGTTGGCCCGGGACAGCAGTCCACCTACGAGCAGTACTTC.

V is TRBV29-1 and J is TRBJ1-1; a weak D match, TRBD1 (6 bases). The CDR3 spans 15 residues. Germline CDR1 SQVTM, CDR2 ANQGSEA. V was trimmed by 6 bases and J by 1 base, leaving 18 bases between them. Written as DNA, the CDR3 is TGCAGCGTGCTGTATACCAGGGGCTCGAACACTGAAGCTTTCTTT. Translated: CSVLYTRGSNTEAFF.

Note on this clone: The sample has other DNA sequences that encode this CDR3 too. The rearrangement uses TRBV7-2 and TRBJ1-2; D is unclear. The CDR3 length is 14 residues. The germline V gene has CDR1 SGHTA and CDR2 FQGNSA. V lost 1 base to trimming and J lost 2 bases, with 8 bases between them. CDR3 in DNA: TGTGCCAGCAGCTTAGATGGAGGGAACTATGGCTACACCTTC. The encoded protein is CASSLDGGNYGYTF.

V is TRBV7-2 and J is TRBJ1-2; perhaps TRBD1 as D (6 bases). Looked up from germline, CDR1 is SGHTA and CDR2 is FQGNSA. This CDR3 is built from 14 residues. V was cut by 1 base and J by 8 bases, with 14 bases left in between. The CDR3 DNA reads TGTGCCAGCAGCTTAGTAGTGCGAGGGGGAGGCTACACCTTC. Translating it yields CASSLVVRGGGYTF.

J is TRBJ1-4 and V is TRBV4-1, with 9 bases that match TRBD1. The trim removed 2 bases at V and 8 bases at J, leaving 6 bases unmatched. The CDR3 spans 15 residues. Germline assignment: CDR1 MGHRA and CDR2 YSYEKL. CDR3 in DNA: TGCGCCAGCAGCCAACGGGACAGGGAGGAGGAAAAACTGTTTTTT. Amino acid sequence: CASSQRDREEEKLFF.

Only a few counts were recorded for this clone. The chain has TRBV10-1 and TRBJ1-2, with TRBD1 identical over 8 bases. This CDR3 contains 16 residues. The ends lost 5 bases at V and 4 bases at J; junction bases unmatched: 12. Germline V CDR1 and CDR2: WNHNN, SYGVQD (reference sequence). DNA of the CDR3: TGCGCCAGCAGTTTTAGGGCAGGGGGCCAGGGCTATGGCTACACCTTC. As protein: CASSFRAGGQGYGYTF.

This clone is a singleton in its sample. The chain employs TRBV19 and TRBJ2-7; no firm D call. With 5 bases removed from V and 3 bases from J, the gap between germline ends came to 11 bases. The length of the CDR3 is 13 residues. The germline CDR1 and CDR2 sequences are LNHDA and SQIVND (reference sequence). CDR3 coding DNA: TGTGCCAGTAGTGTGCTCCTAAACTACGAGCAGTACTTC. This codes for CASSVLLNYEQYF.

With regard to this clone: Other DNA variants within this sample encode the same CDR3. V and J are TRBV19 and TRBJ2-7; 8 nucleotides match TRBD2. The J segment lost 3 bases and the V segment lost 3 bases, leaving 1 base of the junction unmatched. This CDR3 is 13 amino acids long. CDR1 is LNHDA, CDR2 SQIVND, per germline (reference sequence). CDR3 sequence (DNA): TGTGCCAGTAGTATCGGGACTAGCTACGAGCAGTACTTC. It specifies CASSIGTSYEQYF.

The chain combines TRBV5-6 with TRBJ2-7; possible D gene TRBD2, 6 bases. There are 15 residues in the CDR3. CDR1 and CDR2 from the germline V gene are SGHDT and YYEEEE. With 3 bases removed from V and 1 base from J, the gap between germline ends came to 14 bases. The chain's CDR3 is CASSSDAGPSYEQYF. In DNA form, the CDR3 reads TGTGCCAGCAGCTCGGACGCGGGACCATCCTACGAGCAGTACTTC.

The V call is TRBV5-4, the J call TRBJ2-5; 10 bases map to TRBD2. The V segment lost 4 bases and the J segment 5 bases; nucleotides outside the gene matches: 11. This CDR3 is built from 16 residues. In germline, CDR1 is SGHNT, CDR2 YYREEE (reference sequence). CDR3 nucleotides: TGTGCCAGCAGCGCAGCTAGCGGGGGACGTATGGAGACCCAGTACTTC. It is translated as CASSAASGGRMETQYF.

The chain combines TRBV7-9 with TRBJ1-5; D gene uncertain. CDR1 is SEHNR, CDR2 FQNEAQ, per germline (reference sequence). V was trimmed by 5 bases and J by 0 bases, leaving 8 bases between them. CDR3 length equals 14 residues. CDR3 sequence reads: CASSPAYSNQPQHF. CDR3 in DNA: TGTGCCAGCAGCCCAGCGTATAGCAATCAGCCCCAGCATTTT.

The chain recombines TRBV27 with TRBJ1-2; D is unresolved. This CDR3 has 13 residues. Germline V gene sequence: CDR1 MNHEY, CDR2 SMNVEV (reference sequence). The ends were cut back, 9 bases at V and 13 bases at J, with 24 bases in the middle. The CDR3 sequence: CARSPFEPRVCTF. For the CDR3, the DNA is TGTGCCAGGAGCCCCTTTGAGCCGCGGGTATGCACCTTC.

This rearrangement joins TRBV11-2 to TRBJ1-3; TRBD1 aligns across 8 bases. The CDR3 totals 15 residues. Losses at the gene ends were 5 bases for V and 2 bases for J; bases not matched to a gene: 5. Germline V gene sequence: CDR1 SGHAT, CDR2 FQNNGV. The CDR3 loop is CASSQGAWAGNTIYF. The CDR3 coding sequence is TGTGCCAGCAGCCAGGGGGCTTGGGCTGGAAACACCATATATTTT.

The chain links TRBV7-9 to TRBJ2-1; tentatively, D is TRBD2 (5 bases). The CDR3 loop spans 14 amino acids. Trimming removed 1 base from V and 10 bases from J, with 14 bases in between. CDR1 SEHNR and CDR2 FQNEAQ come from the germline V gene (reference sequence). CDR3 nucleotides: TGTGCCAGCAGCTTAGTCTCCTCTAAGCGGGAGCAGTTCTTC. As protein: CASSLVSSKREQFF.

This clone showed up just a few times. The CDR3 DNA reads TGTGCCAGCAGTGAGCTAGACGGGGTCGGCGGGGACATTCAGTACTTC. Amino acids: CASSELDGVGGDIQYF. The genes are TRBV6-4 and TRBJ2-4, with D maybe TRBD2 (6 bases). In germline, CDR1 is MRHNA, CDR2 SNTAGT. The CDR3 is made up of 16 amino acids. V dropped 3 bases and J dropped 8 bases, with 20 bases sitting between them.

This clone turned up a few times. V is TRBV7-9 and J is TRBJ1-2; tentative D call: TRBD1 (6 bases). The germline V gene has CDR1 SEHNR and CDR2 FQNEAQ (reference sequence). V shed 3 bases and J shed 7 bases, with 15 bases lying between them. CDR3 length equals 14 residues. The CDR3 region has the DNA TGTGCCAGCAGCTTTCCCGCTACAGGGAGTGGCTACACCTTC. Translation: CASSFPATGSGYTF.